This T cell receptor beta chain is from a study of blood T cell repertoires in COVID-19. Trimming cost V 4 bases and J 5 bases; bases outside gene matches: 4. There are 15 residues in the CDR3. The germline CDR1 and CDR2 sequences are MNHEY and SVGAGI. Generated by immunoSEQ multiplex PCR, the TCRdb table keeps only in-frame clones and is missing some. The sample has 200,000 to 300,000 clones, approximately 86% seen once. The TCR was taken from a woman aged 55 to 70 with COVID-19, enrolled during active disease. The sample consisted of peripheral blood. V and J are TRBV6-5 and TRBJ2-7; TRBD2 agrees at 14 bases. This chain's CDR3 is CASSLGTSGSDEQYF. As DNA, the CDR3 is TGTGCCAGCAGTTTGGGGACTAGCGGGAGTGACGAGCAGTACTTC.